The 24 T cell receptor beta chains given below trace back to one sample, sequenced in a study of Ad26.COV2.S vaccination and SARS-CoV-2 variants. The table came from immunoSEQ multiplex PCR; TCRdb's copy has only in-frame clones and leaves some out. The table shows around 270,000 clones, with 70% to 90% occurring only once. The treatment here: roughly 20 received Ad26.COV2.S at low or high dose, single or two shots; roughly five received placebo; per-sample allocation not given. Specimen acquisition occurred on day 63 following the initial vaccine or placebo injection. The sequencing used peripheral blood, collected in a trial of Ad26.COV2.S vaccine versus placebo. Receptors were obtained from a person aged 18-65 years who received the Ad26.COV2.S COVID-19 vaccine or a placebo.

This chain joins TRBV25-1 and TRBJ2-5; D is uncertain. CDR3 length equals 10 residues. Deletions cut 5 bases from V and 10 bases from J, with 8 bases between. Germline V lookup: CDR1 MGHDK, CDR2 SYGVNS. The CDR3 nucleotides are TGTGCCAGCAGTCTGGGGAACCAGTACTTC. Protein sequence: CASSLGNQYF.

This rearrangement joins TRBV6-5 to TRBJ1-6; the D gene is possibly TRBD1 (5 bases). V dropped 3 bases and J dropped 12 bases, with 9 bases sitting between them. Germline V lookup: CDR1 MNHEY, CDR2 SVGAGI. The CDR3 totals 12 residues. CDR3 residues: CASSYRQGPLHF. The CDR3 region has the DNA TGTGCCAGCAGTTATCGTCAGGGACCCCTCCACTTT.

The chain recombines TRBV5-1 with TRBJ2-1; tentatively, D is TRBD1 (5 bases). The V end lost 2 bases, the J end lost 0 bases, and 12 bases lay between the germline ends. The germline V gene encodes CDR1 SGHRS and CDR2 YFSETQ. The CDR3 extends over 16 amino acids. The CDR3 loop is CASSFRTQGSYNEQFF. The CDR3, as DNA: TGCGCCAGCAGCTTTAGGACCCAGGGCTCCTACAATGAGCAGTTCTTC.

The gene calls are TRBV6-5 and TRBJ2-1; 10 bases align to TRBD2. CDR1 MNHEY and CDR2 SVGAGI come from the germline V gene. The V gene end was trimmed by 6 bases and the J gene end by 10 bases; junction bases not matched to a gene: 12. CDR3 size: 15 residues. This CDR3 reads CASRSGRARLGEQFF. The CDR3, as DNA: TGTGCCAGCAGGAGCGGGAGGGCCCGGTTGGGCGAGCAGTTCTTC.

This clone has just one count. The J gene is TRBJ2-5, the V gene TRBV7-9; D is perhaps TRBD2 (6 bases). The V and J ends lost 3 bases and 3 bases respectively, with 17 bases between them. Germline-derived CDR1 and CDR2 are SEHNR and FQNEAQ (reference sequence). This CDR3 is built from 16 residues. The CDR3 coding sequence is TGTGCCAGCAGCTTTGGGGTAGGAGGGGTTGAAGAGACCCAGTACTTC. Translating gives CASSFGVGGVEETQYF.

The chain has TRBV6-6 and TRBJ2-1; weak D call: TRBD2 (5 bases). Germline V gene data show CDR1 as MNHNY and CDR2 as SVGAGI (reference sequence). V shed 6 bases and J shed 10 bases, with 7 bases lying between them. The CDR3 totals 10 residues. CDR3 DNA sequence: TGTGCCAGCAGGAGGGAGGAGCAGTTCTTC. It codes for CASRREEQFF.

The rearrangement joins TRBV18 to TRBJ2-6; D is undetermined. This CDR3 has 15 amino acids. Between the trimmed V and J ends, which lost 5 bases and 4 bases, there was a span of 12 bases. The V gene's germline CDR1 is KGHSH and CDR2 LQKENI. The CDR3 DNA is TGTGCCAGCTCAACCGCCCTCACAGGGGCCAACGTCCTGACTTTC. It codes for CASSTALTGANVLTF.

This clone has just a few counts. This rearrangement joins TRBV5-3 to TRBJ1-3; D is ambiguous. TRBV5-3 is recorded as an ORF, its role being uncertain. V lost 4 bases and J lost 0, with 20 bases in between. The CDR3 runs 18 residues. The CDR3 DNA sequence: TGTGCCAGAAGCGAAAGACCTTCCGACGTGAACTCTGGAAACACCATATATTTT. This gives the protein CARSERPSDVNSGNTIYF.

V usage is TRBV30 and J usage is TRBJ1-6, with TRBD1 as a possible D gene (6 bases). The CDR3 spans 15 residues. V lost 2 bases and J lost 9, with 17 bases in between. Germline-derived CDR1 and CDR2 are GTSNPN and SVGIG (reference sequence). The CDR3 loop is CAWSTPGHGFSPLHF. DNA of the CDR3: TGTGCCTGGAGTACCCCGGGACATGGATTTTCACCCCTCCACTTT. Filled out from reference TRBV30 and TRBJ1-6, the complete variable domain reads SQTIHQWPATLVQPVGSPLSLECTVEGTSNPNLYWYRQAAGRGLQLLFYSVGIGQISSEVPQNLSASRPQDRQFILSSKKLLLSDSGFYLCAWSTPGHGFSPLHFGNGTRLTVT.

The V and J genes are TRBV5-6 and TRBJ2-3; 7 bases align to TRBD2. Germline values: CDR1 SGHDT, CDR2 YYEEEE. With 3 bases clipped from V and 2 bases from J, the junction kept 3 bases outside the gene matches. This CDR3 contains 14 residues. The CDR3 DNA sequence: TGTGCCAGCAGCTCCCGACTAGCCACAGATACGCAGTATTTT. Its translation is CASSSRLATDTQYF.

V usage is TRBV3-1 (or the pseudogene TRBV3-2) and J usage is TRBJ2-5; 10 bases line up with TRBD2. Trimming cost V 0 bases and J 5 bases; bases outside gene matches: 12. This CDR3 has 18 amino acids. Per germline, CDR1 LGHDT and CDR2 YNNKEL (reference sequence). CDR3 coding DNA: TGTGCCAGCAGCCAAGATTTGGTAGCGGGAGGATCTAGGGAGACCCAGTACTTC. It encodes CASSQDLVAGGSRETQYF.

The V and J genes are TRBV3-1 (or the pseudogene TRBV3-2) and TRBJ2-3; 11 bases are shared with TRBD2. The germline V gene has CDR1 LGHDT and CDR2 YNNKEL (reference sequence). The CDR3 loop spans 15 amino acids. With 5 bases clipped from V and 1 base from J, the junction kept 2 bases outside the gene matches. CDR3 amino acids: CASSNSGGGTDTQYF. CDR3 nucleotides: TGTGCCAGCAGCAATAGCGGGGGGGGCACAGATACGCAGTATTTT.

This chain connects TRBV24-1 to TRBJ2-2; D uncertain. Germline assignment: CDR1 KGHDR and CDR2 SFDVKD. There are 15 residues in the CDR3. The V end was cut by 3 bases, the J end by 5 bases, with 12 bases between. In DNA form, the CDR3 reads TGTGCCACCAGTGATGGATTAGGGCGTACCGGGGAGCTGTTTTTT. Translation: CATSDGLGRTGELFF.

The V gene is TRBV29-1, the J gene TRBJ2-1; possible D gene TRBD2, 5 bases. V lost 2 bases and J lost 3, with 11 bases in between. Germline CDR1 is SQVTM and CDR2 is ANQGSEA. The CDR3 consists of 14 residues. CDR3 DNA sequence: TGCAGCGTTGAAACCCCGGGAAGCTACAATGAGCAGTTCTTC. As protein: CSVETPGSYNEQFF.

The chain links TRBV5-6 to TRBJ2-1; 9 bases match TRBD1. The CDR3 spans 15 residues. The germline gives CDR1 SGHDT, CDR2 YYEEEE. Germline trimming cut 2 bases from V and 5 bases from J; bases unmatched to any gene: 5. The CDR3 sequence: CASSFRDRDDNEQFF. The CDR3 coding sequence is TGTGCCAGCAGCTTCCGGGACAGGGATGACAATGAGCAGTTCTTC.

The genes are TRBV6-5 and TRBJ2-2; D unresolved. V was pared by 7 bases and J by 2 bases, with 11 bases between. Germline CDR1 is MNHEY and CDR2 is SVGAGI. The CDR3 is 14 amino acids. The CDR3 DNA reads TGTGCCAGCAAGGCGAACCCCAACACCGGGGAGCTGTTTTTT. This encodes CASKANPNTGELFF.

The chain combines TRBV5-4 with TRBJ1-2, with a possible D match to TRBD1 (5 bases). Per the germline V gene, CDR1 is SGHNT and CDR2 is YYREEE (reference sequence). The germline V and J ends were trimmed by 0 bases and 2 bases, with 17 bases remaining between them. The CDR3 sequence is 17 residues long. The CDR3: CASSLGGLMVSNYGYTF. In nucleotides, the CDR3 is TGTGCCAGCAGCTTGGGGGGCTTAATGGTCAGCAACTATGGCTACACCTTC.

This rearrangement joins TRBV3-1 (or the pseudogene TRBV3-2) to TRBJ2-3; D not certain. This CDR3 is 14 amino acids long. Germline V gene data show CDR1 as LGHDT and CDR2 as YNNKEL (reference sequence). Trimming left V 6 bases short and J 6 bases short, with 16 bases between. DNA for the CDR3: TGTGCCAGCAGACACACGGGTACGGGTGATACGCAGTATTTT. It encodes CASRHTGTGDTQYF.

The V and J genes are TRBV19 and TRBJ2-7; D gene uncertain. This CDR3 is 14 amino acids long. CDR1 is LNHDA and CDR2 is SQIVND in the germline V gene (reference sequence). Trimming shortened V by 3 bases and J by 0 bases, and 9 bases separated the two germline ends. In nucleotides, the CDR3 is TGTGCCAGTAGTATCGTAGGAGCCTCCTACGAGCAGTACTTC. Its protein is CASSIVGASYEQYF.

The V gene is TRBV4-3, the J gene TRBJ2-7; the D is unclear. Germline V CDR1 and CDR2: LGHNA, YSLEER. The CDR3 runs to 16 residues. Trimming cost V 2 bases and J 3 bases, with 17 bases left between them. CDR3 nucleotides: TGCGCCAGCAGCCAAAGTGATGGGCCAGCTTACTACGAGCAGTACTTC. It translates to CASSQSDGPAYYEQYF.

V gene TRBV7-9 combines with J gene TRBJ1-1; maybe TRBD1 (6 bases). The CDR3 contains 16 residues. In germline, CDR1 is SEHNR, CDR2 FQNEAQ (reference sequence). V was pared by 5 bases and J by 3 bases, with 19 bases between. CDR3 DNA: TGTGCCAGCAGCCGGGCAGGGAGGGGGTTAGACACTGAAGCTTTCTTT. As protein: CASSRAGRGLDTEAFF.

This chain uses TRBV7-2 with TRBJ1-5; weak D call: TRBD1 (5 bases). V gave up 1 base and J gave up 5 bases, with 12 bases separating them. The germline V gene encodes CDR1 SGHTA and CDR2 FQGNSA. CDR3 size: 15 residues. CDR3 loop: CASSLGMGQHQPQHF. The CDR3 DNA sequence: TGTGCCAGCAGCTTAGGAATGGGGCAGCATCAGCCCCAGCATTTT.

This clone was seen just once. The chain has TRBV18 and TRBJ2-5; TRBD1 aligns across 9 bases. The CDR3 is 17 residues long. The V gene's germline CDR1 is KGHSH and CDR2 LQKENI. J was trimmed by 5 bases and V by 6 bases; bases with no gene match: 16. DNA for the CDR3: TGTGCCAGCTCCCCTAACCCGGGACAGGGTCTTGGTGAGACCCAGTACTTC. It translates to CASSPNPGQGLGETQYF.

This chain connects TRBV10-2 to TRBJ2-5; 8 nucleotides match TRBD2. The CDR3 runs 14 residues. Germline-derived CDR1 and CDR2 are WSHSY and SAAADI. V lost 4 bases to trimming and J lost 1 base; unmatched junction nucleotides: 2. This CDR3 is CASSAGRVQETQYF. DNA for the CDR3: TGCGCCAGCAGTGCCGGGAGGGTCCAAGAGACCCAGTACTTC.